This section outlines one T cell receptor beta chain sequence together with its context. Its specificity is unknown. This specimen comes from a study of cytomegalovirus exposure and HLA in healthy donors. Germline loops: CDR1 SGHTA, CDR2 FQGNSA. Trimming cost V 7 bases and J 8 bases; bases outside gene matches: 8. The length of the CDR3 is 14 residues. Overall study results and limits: Prediction of most subjects' HLA-A and HLA-B alleles by TCR beta sequences was reportedly accurate.

The primer mix had 60 Vbeta and 13 Jbeta primers. Some clones are missing from TCRdb's copy, which holds only in-frame ones; the method was immunoSEQ multiplex PCR. The table includes around 150,000 clones, around 68% detected once. The sequence came from a man in his fifties in good health and CMV-seronegative. The specimen was PBMCs. J is TRBJ1-2 and V is TRBV7-2; TRBD1 aligns across 12 bases. CDR3 sequence: CASTGDRGRQGYTF. The DNA of the CDR3 is TGTGCCAGCACCGGGGACAGGGGGCGTCAAGGCTACACCTTC.